Shown below are 7 T cell receptor beta chains from a single sample sequenced in a study of T-cell reconstitution after alpha-beta-depleted transplantation in children. Construction of the TCRbeta library involved unique molecular identifiers. One entry per CDR3 protein results from TCRdb running MiXCR on the PCR reads. This sample has about 300,000 distinct CDR3 sequences, with 6.5% to 9% found just once. Study-level findings and limits: T-cell numbers and diversity one year post-transplant derived largely from freshly generated T cells.

Their antigens are not known. Sequences were derived from peripheral blood, sampled 360 days after TCRalphabeta/CD19-depleted stem cell transplant. The receptors stem from a female patient aged 2-9 years who had a stem cell transplant for Fanconi anemia, so the T cells may come from the graft donor.

The rearrangement joins TRBV19 to TRBJ2-2; 13 bases fit TRBD2. J gave up 5 bases and V 7 bases, and 4 bases lay outside the gene matches. Per the germline V gene, CDR1 is LNHDA and CDR2 is SQIVND (reference sequence). CDR3 length: 15 residues. Written as DNA, the CDR3 is TGTGCCAGTACCCTGGGACTAGCGGGGACCGGGGAGCTGTTTTTT. This sequence encodes CASTLGLAGTGELFF.

This clonotype has ten or more counts. The chain joins TRBV5-1 to TRBJ2-3; 11 bases map to TRBD2. Trimming removed 0 bases from V and 0 bases from J; junction bases left unmatched: 3. Germline V gene lookup returns CDR1 SGHRS and CDR2 YFSETQ. The CDR3 length is 17 residues. The CDR3 nucleotides read TGCGCCAGCAGCTTGGGACTAGCGGGAACTAGCACAGATACGCAGTATTTT. Its protein is CASSLGLAGTSTDTQYF. The full variable domain, its missing parts supplied by reference TRBV5-1 and TRBJ2-3, is KAGVTQTPRYLIKTRGQQVTLSCSPISGHRSVSWYQQTPGQGLQFLFEYFSETQRNKGNFPGRFSGRQFSNSRSEMNVSTLELGDSALYLCASSLGLAGTSTDTQYFGPGTRLTVL.

This clonotype occurred a few times. The V gene is TRBV5-1, the J gene TRBJ1-4; TRBD1 matches at 8 bases. V was clipped by 0 bases and J by 12 bases; unmatched bases: 7. Germline V CDR1 and CDR2: SGHRS, YFSETQ. CDR3 length equals 14 residues. The CDR3 spells CASSLDPGGSELFF. CDR3 nucleotides: TGCGCCAGCAGCTTGGACCCAGGGGGCTCGGAACTGTTTTTT.

At least ten counts were recorded for this clonotype. The chain employs TRBV10-3 and TRBJ1-4; tentative D call: TRBD1 (6 bases). Trimming removed 10 bases at V and 3 bases at J, with 15 bases between. The CDR3 spans 14 residues. In germline, CDR1 is ENHRY, CDR2 SYGVKD. The CDR3: CATGGTPANEKLFF. CDR3 nucleotide sequence: TGTGCCACGGGAGGGACACCGGCTAATGAAAAACTGTTTTTT.

This clonotype was counted at least ten times. J is TRBJ1-1 and V is TRBV12-3 or TRBV12-4; no reliable D call. The CDR3 contains 14 residues. V was trimmed by 3 bases and J by 3 bases, leaving 11 bases between them. Here the CDR3 reads CASSFGFGDTEAFF. The CDR3, as DNA: TGTGCCAGCAGTTTTGGGTTTGGTGACACTGAAGCTTTCTTT.

This clonotype showed up many times. The genes are TRBV12-3 or TRBV12-4 and TRBJ2-1, with D possibly matching TRBD1 (6 bases). V was shortened by 3 bases and J by 6 bases, with 12 bases between the two germline ends. The CDR3 extends over 14 amino acids. Here the CDR3 reads CASSFSGAFNEQFF. The CDR3 coding sequence is TGTGCCAGCAGTTTCTCAGGGGCGTTCAATGAGCAGTTCTTC.

The count of this clonotype is one. A much larger clone sits a single nucleotide away, making a read error possible. This chain joins TRBV7-9 and TRBJ1-6, with 9 bases matching TRBD1. The CDR3 runs to 17 residues. After removal of 5 bases from V and 9 bases from J, the junction contained 14 bases not matched to a gene. Germline V gene lookup returns CDR1 SEHNR and CDR2 FQNEAQ (reference sequence). The CDR3 sequence is CASSLSPGTGQGSPLHF. In DNA form, the CDR3 reads TGTGCCAGCAGCCTAAGTCCCGGGACAGGGCAGGGTTCACCCCTCCACTTT.